This T cell receptor beta chain appears in the sequencing data of a study of shared clonotypes between healthy human individuals. Overall study results and limits: Shared across a few donors were 4% to 5% of the naive CD4 clonotypes.

J gave up 0 bases and V 5 bases, and 6 bases lay outside the gene matches. The CDR3 runs 16 residues. CDR1 is SGHAT and CDR2 is FQNNGV in the germline V gene. For this clone: What it binds is unknown. Other DNA sequences in this specimen translate into the identical CDR3.

The protocol was immunoSEQ multiplex PCR, while the TCRdb copy is restricted to in-frame clones and leaves out a portion. Of some 2.3 million clones listed, roughly 93% are singletons. The chain is built from TRBV11-2 and TRBJ2-1; 8 nucleotides agree with TRBD2. The source of this sequence is a man younger than 30 in good health. Some clones in this sample may be carry-over from other donors' samples. Sequencing was carried out using naive CD4+ T cells from PBMCs. Subset reported: CD45RA+ positively selected. The CDR3 DNA is TGTGCCAGCAGCCCGCTAGCGGGTAGCTCCTACAATGAGCAGTTCTTC. Amino acids: CASSPLAGSSYNEQFF.